These 14 T cell receptor beta chains were all obtained from the same sample, sequenced in a study of identical twins. In TCRdb, the 5' RACE reads were re-called with MiXCR into one record per CDR3 protein. The sample lists roughly 1.6 million distinct CDR3 sequences; 25% to 35% were seen once. The source material was cord blood. Source of these receptors: a newborn girl in good health.

The rearrangement joins TRBV6-2 or TRBV6-3 to TRBJ2-2; possible D gene TRBD1, 6 bases. Trimming stripped 5 bases from V and 1 base from J, with 11 bases between. This CDR3 region has 15 residues. The germline CDR1 and CDR2 sequences are MNHEY and SVGEGT. The CDR3: CASSLLTGNTGELFF. CDR3 nucleotide sequence: TGTGCCAGCAGTCTACTGACAGGGAACACCGGGGAGCTGTTTTTT.

The chain joins TRBV7-9 to TRBJ1-2; possibly TRBD1 for D (6 bases). CDR3 length: 12 residues. CDR1 is SEHNR, CDR2 FQNEAQ, per germline (reference sequence). Trimming removed 8 bases at V and 6 bases at J, with 13 bases between. The CDR3 is CASPGGRDGYTF. In DNA, the CDR3 is TGTGCCAGCCCTGGGGGCAGAGATGGCTACACCTTC.

The chain uses TRBV6-5 and TRBJ2-3, with D maybe TRBD2 (5 bases). The V end lost 7 bases, the J end lost 0 bases, and 17 bases lay between the germline ends. This CDR3 spans 16 amino acids. Germline lookup yields CDR1 MNHEY and CDR2 SVGAGI. Written as DNA, the CDR3 is TGTGCCAGCACTTATCGTTCGCGGGTTAGCACAGATACGCAGTATTTT. Protein product: CASTYRSRVSTDTQYF.

This sequence joins TRBV3-1 and TRBJ1-6; 7 nucleotides align to TRBD1. The CDR3 length is 17 residues. Trimming removed 6 bases from V and 6 bases from J; junction bases left unmatched: 14. Germline V lookup: CDR1 LGHDT, CDR2 YNNKEL (reference sequence). The CDR3 DNA reads TGTGCCAGCAGACATATCGCTACAGGGGAGATTAATTCACCCCTCCACTTT. Its translation: CASRHIATGEINSPLHF. The whole variable domain, filled in from reference TRBV3-1 and TRBJ1-6, reads DTAVSQTPKYLVTQMGNDKSIKCEQNLGHDTMYWYKQDSKKFLKIMFSYNNKELIINETVPNRFSPKSPDKAHLNLHINSLELGDSAVYFCASRHIATGEINSPLHFGNGTRLTVT.

The rearrangement uses TRBV6-6 and TRBJ1-1; D gene uncertain. The CDR3 is made up of 13 amino acids. V was pared by 2 bases and J by 5 bases, with 9 bases between. Germline CDR1 and CDR2: MNHNY and SVGAGI (reference sequence). This CDR3 reads CASSYGESTEAFF. CDR3 coding DNA: TGTGCCAGCAGTTACGGGGAGTCGACTGAAGCTTTCTTT.

This clonotype appeared a single time. The rearrangement uses TRBV12-3 or TRBV12-4 and TRBJ2-7; 7 positions match TRBD2. The CDR3 is 13 residues long. Trimming cost V 3 bases and J 7 bases; bases outside gene matches: 6. The CDR3 bases are TGTGCCAGCAGTTTCTCCACGGGAGGTGAGCAGTACTTC. Protein: CASSFSTGGEQYF.

A few counts support this clonotype. V is TRBV2 and J is TRBJ1-2, with D tentatively TRBD1 (6 bases). V lost 4 bases and J 2 bases, leaving 11 bases between the germline ends. CDR1 is SNHLY, CDR2 FYNNEI, per germline. This CDR3 has 14 residues. The CDR3 DNA reads TGTGCCAGCAGTGGAAAGGACAGAAACTATGGCTACACCTTC. Its translation is CASSGKDRNYGYTF.

The V call is TRBV9, the J call TRBJ2-3; TRBD2 matches 8 bases. The CDR3 is 17 residues long. Germline CDR1 is SGDLS and CDR2 is YYNGEE. V shed 0 bases, J shed 5 bases, and the junction held 11 bases outside the gene matches. The CDR3 DNA reads TGTGCCAGCAGCGTAGGCGGTGTAGCGGGGTTTAGAGATACGCAGTATTTT. It yields the protein CASSVGGVAGFRDTQYF.

This clonotype came up a few times. The chain links TRBV28 to TRBJ2-3; a possible D gene is TRBD1 (6 bases). The CDR3 sequence is 11 residues long. V gave up 10 bases and J gave up 3 bases, with 8 bases separating them. The germline gives CDR1 MDHEN, CDR2 SYDVKM. This chain's CDR3 is CAIQGTDTQYF. The CDR3 nucleotides read TGTGCCATACAGGGTACAGATACGCAGTATTTT. The full variable domain, its missing parts supplied by reference TRBV28 and TRBJ2-3, is DVKVTQSSRYLVKRTGEKVFLECVQDMDHENMFWYRQDPGLGLRLIYFSYDVKMKEKGDIPEGYSVSREKKERFSLILESASTNQTSMYLCAIQGTDTQYFGPGTRLTVL.

This chain joins TRBV20-1 and TRBJ2-1; D is perhaps TRBD2 (6 bases). Trimming cost V 3 bases and J 0 bases, with 12 bases left between them. The length of the CDR3 is 15 residues. Looked up from germline, CDR1 is DFQATT and CDR2 is SNEGSKA (reference sequence). The CDR3 loop is CSARPYGSSYNEQFF. The CDR3 DNA follows: TGCAGTGCTAGGCCGTACGGGAGCTCCTACAATGAGCAGTTCTTC.

The genes are TRBV9 and TRBJ2-1, with 7 nucleotides matching TRBD2. J was trimmed by 8 bases and V by 0 bases; bases with no gene match: 11. The CDR3 totals 16 residues. Germline-derived CDR1 and CDR2 are SGDLS and YYNGEE. CDR3 nucleotides: TGTGCCAGCAGCGTAGGAGTACTAGCGTCGGGCGATGAGCAGTTCTTC. This translates into CASSVGVLASGDEQFF.

The chain combines TRBV25-1 with TRBJ2-2; TRBD2 matches 9 bases. CDR1 is MGHDK and CDR2 is SYGVNS in the germline V gene. CDR3 length: 20 residues. The ends lost 2 bases at V and 5 bases at J; junction bases unmatched: 18. CDR3 sequence reads: CASSEGIGVSGSRRTGELFF. The CDR3 DNA follows: TGTGCCAGCAGTGAAGGTATAGGGGTTAGCGGGAGCCGGAGGACCGGGGAGCTGTTTTTT.

The chain recombines TRBV20-1 with TRBJ1-3; no clear D. This CDR3 comprises 14 residues. The germline V gene has CDR1 DFQATT and CDR2 SNEGSKA (reference sequence). V dropped 6 bases and J dropped 0 bases, with 12 bases sitting between them. The CDR3, as DNA: TGCAGTGCCCCCGATATGGCCTCTGGAAACACCATATATTTT. Translated, it gives CSAPDMASGNTIYF.

The chain joins TRBV5-1 to TRBJ2-7; D unresolved. The ends were cut back, 1 base at V and 0 bases at J, with 11 bases in the middle. The CDR3 contains 15 residues. Germline-derived CDR1 and CDR2 are SGHRS and YFSETQ. The CDR3 reads CASSLYPLSSYEQYF. The CDR3 DNA reads as TGCGCCAGCAGCTTGTACCCTTTGAGCTCCTACGAGCAGTACTTC.